These T cell receptor beta chains were read from a single sample in a study of human T cells and chemical hapten exposure. MiXCR, applied by TCRdb to the RACE reads, yields one record per CDR3 protein. The data show 340,000 or so distinct CDR3 sequences, under 9% seen once. The sequencing used whole blood, collected in connection with sensitization to the hapten diphenylcyclopropenone (DPC). The receptor source for this set is a woman between 18 and 30 years old with alopecia areata. Some clones in this sample may be carry-over from other donors' samples. Each CDR3 is given with its conserved first and last residue. Each record gives: clone size, V gene, J gene, D gene, CDR3 DNA, CDR3 protein. The D gene is left open where the match is weak. The size field is filled for only some rows; it gives once, few, many or a size class.

many	TRBV29-1	TRBJ1-4	NA	TGCAGCGTTGGGCCGAGTCCCCAAAAACTGTTTTTT	CSVGPSPQKLFF
few	TRBV6-6	TRBJ2-3	NA	TGTGCCAGCAGTCCCGGGTCCCAGGAGTATTTT	CASSPGSQEYF
many	TRBV5-1	TRBJ1-1	NA	TGCGCCAGCAGCGTAACGGAGAACACTGAAGCTTTCTTT	CASSVTENTEAFF
few	TRBV4-2	TRBJ2-3	NA	TGTGCCAGCAGCCAAGGGGGGGACGGCACAGATACGCAGTATTTT	CASSQGGDGTDTQYF
many	TRBV3-1	TRBJ2-3	NA	TGTGCCAGCAGCCCACCGGGGGACACAGATACGCAGTATTTT	CASSPPGDTDTQYF
NA	TRBV7-8	TRBJ2-5	TRBD2	TGTGCCAGCAGCTTAGAGGCGACTAGCGGGGGTGAGACCCAGTACTTC	CASSLEATSGGETQYF
NA	TRBV12-3/TRBV12-4	TRBJ1-2	NA	TGTGCCAGCAGTGAACCGGGCACCGCTAACTATGGCTACACCTTC	CASSEPGTANYGYTF
few	TRBV4-3	TRBJ1-2	TRBD1	TGCGCCAGCAGCCAAGAAGGACAGGGATCAGGTGGCTACACCTTC	CASSQEGQGSGGYTF
few	TRBV12-3/TRBV12-4	TRBJ1-5	NA	TGTGCCAGCAGTTCAGGACAGACGCGCAATCAGCCCCAGCATTTT	CASSSGQTRNQPQHF
few	TRBV19	TRBJ2-7	TRBD1	TGTGCCAGTAGCCTTCGACAGGGCCGGGGCTCCGAGCAGTACTTC	CASSLRQGRGSEQYF
few	TRBV20-1	TRBJ2-7	NA	TGCAGTGCTAGAGATCCAGGGGGGGTAGAGGGACTATCCTTGGAGCAGTACTTC	CSARDPGGVEGLSLEQYF
few	TRBV3-1	TRBJ1-3	TRBD1	TGTGCCAGCAGCCCCCCAGGGGGGCGAGACACCATATATTTT	CASSPPGGRDTIYF
many	TRBV27	TRBJ2-1	TRBD1	TGTGCCAGCAGTCCCGACAGGGGATGGAATGAGCAGTTCTTC	CASSPDRGWNEQFF
NA	TRBV4-3	TRBJ1-2	TRBD1	TGCGCCAGCAGCCAGGGGCGTGGGACAGGGCTCTATGGCTACACCTTC	CASSQGRGTGLYGYTF
few	TRBV4-3	TRBJ1-6	NA	TGCGCCAGCAGCCAATCCAGGGGAGATCGGAATTCACCCCTCCACTTT	CASSQSRGDRNSPLHF
few	TRBV7-2	TRBJ2-5	TRBD2	TGTGCCAGCAGCTCTATGAAGCGGGGGTACCAAGAGACCCAGTACTTC	CASSSMKRGYQETQYF
many	TRBV12-3/TRBV12-4	TRBJ2-3	TRBD2	TGTGCCAGCAGCCGGGGACTAGAAAAGGCAGATACGCAGTATTTT	CASSRGLEKADTQYF
NA	TRBV6-5	TRBJ2-7	TRBD1	TGTGCCAGCAGTTCAGGGGGCCGCGAGCAGTACTTC	CASSSGGREQYF
many	TRBV7-2	TRBJ2-1	TRBD2	TGTGCCAGCAGCTTAAGCGGGGGGGCCCCGAATGAGCAGTTCTTC	CASSLSGGAPNEQFF
NA	TRBV20-1	TRBJ2-3	NA	TGCAGTGCGGGAGGACAGGAAATCACAGATACGCAGTATTTT	CSAGGQEITDTQYF
few	TRBV12-3/TRBV12-4	TRBJ1-6	NA	TGTGCCAGCAGTGGGGACGGAACTTCACCCCTCCACTTT	CASSGDGTSPLHF
many	TRBV11-2	TRBJ2-3	TRBD2	TGTGCCAGCAGCTCAACCGGGACTATACCCACAGATACGCAGTATTTT	CASSSTGTIPTDTQYF
NA	TRBV5-1	TRBJ1-5	NA	TGCGCCAGCAGCTTGTCGGGGGAGAAGGGGCAGCCCCAGCATTTT	CASSLSGEKGQPQHF
few	TRBV7-2	TRBJ2-3	NA	TGTGCCAGCAGCTTAGCGGAGCCAGATACGCAGTATTTT	CASSLAEPDTQYF
few	TRBV10-3	TRBJ2-7	NA	TGTGCCATCAGTGAGTCCTTTCAACTCGAGCAGTACTTC	CAISESFQLEQYF
many	TRBV20-1	TRBJ1-5	NA	TGCAGTGCCTCACGGGGGGTGGCGGCCCTCAATCAGCCCCAGCATTTT	CSASRGVAALNQPQHF
few	TRBV4-1	TRBJ2-2	NA	TGCGCCAGCACCCGGACTGGTTCTCTCACCGGGGAGCTGTTTTTT	CASTRTGSLTGELFF
NA	TRBV7-2	TRBJ1-1	TRBD1	TGTGCCAGCAGCTTAGCGGGACAGTACACTGAAGCTTACTTT	CASSLAGQYTEAYF
NA	TRBV29-1	TRBJ2-1	TRBD2	TGCAGCGTCAAACAGACTAGCGGGGTCTACAATGAGCAGTTCTTC	CSVKQTSGVYNEQFF
few	TRBV5-4	TRBJ1-4	TRBD1	TGTGCCAGCAGCTCGGACAGGGGGCCGGATGAAAAACTGTTTTTT	CASSSDRGPDEKLFF
many	TRBV12-3/TRBV12-4	TRBJ2-3	TRBD2	TGTGCCAGCAGTTTCCTGGCTAGCGGGGGTGATACGCAGTATTTT	CASSFLASGGDTQYF
few	TRBV20-1	TRBJ1-4	NA	TGCAGTGCTTTCGACAGGTCGGGGGCTAATGAAAAACTGTTTTTT	CSAFDRSGANEKLFF
NA	TRBV13	TRBJ1-4	NA	TGTGCCAGCAGCTTAGGGCCCGAGGGGGGTGAAAAACTGTTTTTT	CASSLGPEGGEKLFF
NA	TRBV5-1	TRBJ2-4	NA	TGCGCCAGCAGCTCCTTACCAAAATTTTCAGGGCGGAGAAACATTCAGTACTTC	CASSSLPKFSGRRNIQYF
NA	TRBV12-3/TRBV12-4	TRBJ2-1	NA	TGTGCCAGCAGAGACAACTACAATGAGCAGTTCTTC	CASRDNYNEQFF
NA	TRBV7-2	TRBJ1-1	NA	TGTGCCAGCAGCACGTCTCTCGCAGGCCTTGAAGCTTTCTTT	CASSTSLAGLEAFF
few	TRBV7-2	TRBJ2-1	NA	TGTGCCAGCAGCTCTTGGGTCGGCCAGCAGTTCTTC	CASSSWVGQQFF
many	TRBV20-1	TRBJ1-1	NA	TGCAGTGCTAGAGAAGGTGGAGGGGGCACTGAAGCTTTCTTT	CSAREGGGGTEAFF
many	TRBV3-1	TRBJ1-2	NA	TGTGCCAGCAGCAAACCTGGGACACCCTTTAACTATGGCTACACCTTC	CASSKPGTPFNYGYTF
many	TRBV20-1	TRBJ2-3	TRBD1	TGCAGTGCTAGAGGTTGGACAGGGCGCACAGATACGCAGTATTTT	CSARGWTGRTDTQYF
many	TRBV18	TRBJ2-3	TRBD1	TGTGCCAGCTCACGGGTTCACGGGACAGGGGGCGCAGATACGCAGTATTTT	CASSRVHGTGGADTQYF
NA	TRBV6-5	TRBJ1-2	NA	TGTGCCAGCAGATTCAGGGGTCACTATGGCTACACCTTC	CASRFRGHYGYTF
few	TRBV4-1	TRBJ2-1	NA	TGCGCCAGCAGCCAGGAGGCGGGACAATACACCAATGAGCAGTTCTTC	CASSQEAGQYTNEQFF
few	TRBV20-1	TRBJ1-2	TRBD1	TGCAGTGCCCCGGAGACAGGGAGAGATGGCTACACCTTC	CSAPETGRDGYTF
many	TRBV3-1	TRBJ2-4	NA	TGTGCCAGCAGCCAAGAGTGGGACCGGGCCAAAAACATTCAGTACTTC	CASSQEWDRAKNIQYF
NA	TRBV7-2	TRBJ2-1	NA	TGTGCCAGCAGCTTAGTGAACTACAATGAGCAGTTCTTC	CASSLVNYNEQFF
NA	TRBV9	TRBJ2-7	NA	TGTGCCAGCAGCGCCTCCGGGAAGCTCGACGAGCAGTACTTC	CASSASGKLDEQYF
many	TRBV29-1	TRBJ2-2	NA	TGCAGCGTTGAAGGTGTGGGCCAAACCTCGGACACCGGGGAGCTGTTTTTT	CSVEGVGQTSDTGELFF
many	TRBV5-5	TRBJ2-3	TRBD2	TGTGCCAGCAGCCAGAAACTAGCGGGGGGATCCACAGATACGCAGTATTTT	CASSQKLAGGSTDTQYF
few	TRBV5-1	TRBJ1-1	NA	TGCGCCAGCAGCTTCGAGGGCTGGTCGGCGAACACTGAAGCTTTCTTT	CASSFEGWSANTEAFF
few	TRBV5-1	TRBJ2-3	TRBD2	TGCGCCAGCAGCATGGGACTAGCGGGGAGCACAGATACGCAGTATTTT	CASSMGLAGSTDTQYF